This TCR beta chain was documented in a study of metastatic and nonmetastatic thyroid tumors. Study as a whole: Repertoire comparisons spanned blood and tumor or nodule tissue from malignant and benign thyroid patients.

By share, this clone ranks as medium-sized. Its antigen is as yet unknown. In the study's own analysis: Clinicopathological groups of papillary thyroid cancer showed CDR3 differences that were used to build a distant-metastasis classifier. TCRdb reanalyzed the PCR reads with MiXCR. These V and J calls rely on TCRdb rather than the paper's analysis. This table holds around 8,100 clones, roughly a quarter found once. Until they underwent thyroid surgery, no patient had received any treatment. Study-wide results and limits: When malignant thyroid tumors were compared with benign nodules, TCR beta diversity was reportedly significantly higher in the malignant tumors. This held in both blood and tumor samples.

The germline CDR1 and CDR2 sequences are MNHEY and SVGEGT. V gave up 6 bases and J gave up 1 base, with 16 bases separating them. The CDR3 totals 15 residues. The sample was tumor tissue. The clonotype was recovered from a female donor with papillary thyroid cancer or a benign thyroid nodule (not recorded which). Some clones in this sample may be carry-over from other donors' samples. The chain links TRBV6-2 or TRBV6-3 to TRBJ2-7; D is possibly TRBD1 (6 bases). The CDR3 bases are TGTGCCAGCAGGGGAAGGGACACCCAATCCTACGAGCAGTACTTC. Residues: CASRGRDTQSYEQYF.